Below are 8 T cell receptor beta chains sequenced from a single sample in a study. TCRdb independently ran MiXCR on the 5' RACE reads; one entry per CDR3 protein. Of 40,000 to 65,000 distinct CDR3 sequences in the sample, around 24% were seen once. Material for sequencing was tumor-infiltrating naive CD4+ T cells sorted from the breast tumor. As to subset: naive CD4+ T cells, CD4+CD45RA+CD25-. The receptors stem from a female donor with breast cancer.

This clonotype was counted ten times or more. This sequence joins TRBV5-5 and TRBJ2-7; no clear D gene. The V gene lost 1 base and the J gene lost 0 bases, with 8 bases spanning the gap. The germline V gene encodes CDR1 SGHKS and CDR2 YYEKEE (reference sequence). The CDR3 spans 14 residues. CDR3 residues: CASSLLRGSYEQYF. In DNA form, the CDR3 reads TGTGCCAGCAGCTTGTTGAGAGGCTCCTACGAGCAGTACTTC.

With respect to this clonotype: Possible read error: a much larger clone is one base away. This chain joins TRBV20-1 and TRBJ1-2; no clear D gene. V was cut by 3 bases and J by 8 bases, with 13 bases left in between. This CDR3 comprises 12 residues. CDR1 is DFQATT and CDR2 is SNEGSKA in the germline V gene (reference sequence). This chain's CDR3 is CSASLVGSGYTF. CDR3 bases: TGCAGTGCTAGTCTGGTGGGGAGCGGCTACACCTTC.

The table lists this clonotype with a few counts. The gene calls are TRBV5-1 and TRBJ2-3, with a weak D call TRBD1 (5 bases). The V gene's germline CDR1 is SGHRS and CDR2 YFSETQ. There are 15 residues in the CDR3. V lost 3 bases to trimming and J lost 5 bases, with 16 bases between them. CDR3 protein: CASSSVPGIIDTQYF. In DNA, the CDR3 is TGCGCCAGCAGCTCCGTTCCAGGGATCATAGATACGCAGTATTTT.

In this sample, this clonotype turned up a few times. The chain uses TRBV5-1 and TRBJ2-2; D uncertain. The CDR3 length is 13 residues. The germline CDR1 and CDR2 sequences are SGHRS and YFSETQ. Between the trimmed V and J ends, which lost 0 bases and 4 bases, there was a span of 4 bases. In nucleotides, the CDR3 is TGCGCCAGCAGCTTGGGAGCCACCGGGGAGCTGTTTTTT. Translation: CASSLGATGELFF.

This clonotype was seen more than once but under ten times. The chain combines TRBV5-6 with TRBJ1-2; 10 nucleotides agree with TRBD1. V dropped 0 bases and J dropped 7; count of bases not matched to a gene: 6. CDR1 and CDR2 from the germline V gene are SGHDT and YYEEEE. This CDR3 contains 15 residues. Here the CDR3 DNA reads TGTGCCAGCAGCTTGGGGACAGGGGGGGATCGTGGCTACACCTTC. Translation: CASSLGTGGDRGYTF.

Many counts were recorded for this clonotype. The genes are TRBV4-1 and TRBJ1-6; 10 bases are shared with TRBD1. The CDR3 spans 13 residues. With 4 bases clipped from V and 17 bases from J, the junction kept 8 bases outside the gene matches. CDR1 is MGHRA and CDR2 is YSYEKL in the germline V gene. This chain's CDR3 is CASSPPGQGRVHF. CDR3 nucleotide sequence: TGCGCCAGCAGCCCTCCGGGACAGGGGAGAGTCCACTTT.

This chain connects TRBV7-2 to TRBJ1-1, with D perhaps TRBD1 (5 bases). The CDR3 has 17 amino acids. Germline lookup yields CDR1 SGHTA and CDR2 FQGNSA. The V gene lost 4 bases and the J gene lost 0 bases, with 18 bases spanning the gap. The CDR3 DNA is TGTGCCAGCAGCTCCCGGGACGGAACCAGCCTGAACACTGAAGCTTTCTTT. Protein: CASSSRDGTSLNTEAFF. The complete variable domain, with remaining parts taken from reference TRBV7-2 and TRBJ1-1, reads GAGVSQSPSNKVTEKGKDVELRCDPISGHTALYWYRQSLGQGLEFLIYFQGNSAPDKSGLPSDRFSAERTGGSVSTLTIQRTQQEDSAVYLCASSSRDGTSLNTEAFFGQGTRLTVV.

The chain uses TRBV20-1 and TRBJ1-6, with TRBD1 matching over 8 bases. Trimming at V came to 0 bases and at J to 7 bases, leaving 8 bases not matched to a gene. This CDR3 spans 16 amino acids. Germline values: CDR1 DFQATT, CDR2 SNEGSKA (reference sequence). CDR3: CSARDPKRQGNSPLHF. CDR3 DNA sequence: TGCAGTGCTAGAGATCCAAAGAGACAGGGGAATTCACCCCTCCACTTT.